This TCR beta chain was captured in a study of blood T cell repertoires in COVID-19. Study context: The study drew acute and convalescent COVID-19 samples from the United States, Italy and Spain. Sources were T cells, B-cell-depleted T cells, or PBMCs; the material itself was cDNA or gDNA.

Germline lookup yields CDR1 SGHDN and CDR2 FVKESK. This CDR3 is built from 15 residues. V lost 4 bases, J lost 5 bases, and 6 bases stayed unmatched. Study processing details: Nucleated cell counts were estimated from reference gene primer amplification. TCRdb's copy holds only in-frame clones and misses some; the assay was immunoSEQ multiplex PCR. That table is the source of V, J and clone size, and D and trimming were worked out from the DNA. The sample lists 25,000 to 30,000 clones, 88% seen once, with about 6% in the top ten. The clonotype comes from a human donor in a cohort sampled during active COVID-19. Sequencing input: peripheral blood. The chain combines TRBV14 with TRBJ2-1; 9 bases align to TRBD2. The CDR3 spells CASSLRAGGDNEQFF. The CDR3 bases are TGTGCCAGCAGCCTACGAGCGGGGGGTGACAATGAGCAGTTCTTC.